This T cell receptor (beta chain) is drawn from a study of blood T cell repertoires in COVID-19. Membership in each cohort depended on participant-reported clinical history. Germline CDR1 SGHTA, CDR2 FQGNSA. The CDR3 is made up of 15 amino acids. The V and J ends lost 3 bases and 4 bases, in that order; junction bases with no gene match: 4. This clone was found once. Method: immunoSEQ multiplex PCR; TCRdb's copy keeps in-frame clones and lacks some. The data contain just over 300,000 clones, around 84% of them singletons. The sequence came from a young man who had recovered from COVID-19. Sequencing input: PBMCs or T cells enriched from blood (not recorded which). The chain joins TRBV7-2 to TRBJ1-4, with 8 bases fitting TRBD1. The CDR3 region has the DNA TGTGCCAGCAGCTTTTTCGGACAGGGTAATGAAAAACTGTTTTTT. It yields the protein CASSFFGQGNEKLFF.